This T cell receptor beta chain is from a study of blood T cells in healthy people across ages. This clonotype was observed a handful of times. Its antigen is as yet unknown. Overall study results and limits: Both naive CD4+ cell counts and diversity were greater in long-lived donors than in aged donors.

Per the germline V gene, CDR1 is MDHEN and CDR2 is SYDVKM. V lost 9 bases and J lost 12; bases outside the gene matches: 16. This CDR3 has 13 amino acids. A J-beta primer mix and a sample-barcoded 5' primer were used in a second PCR of roughly 6 to 12 cycles. TCRdb recomputed calls from the 5' RACE reads with MiXCR, one row per CDR3 protein. The sample has more than 1,400,000 distinct CDR3 sequences, around 42% seen once. They isolated at least 7 million PBMCs from each sample. The source material was blood. The V gene is TRBV28, the J gene TRBJ2-7, with 8 bases lining up with TRBD1. This receptor was taken from a woman aged 18-29 years in good health. CDR3 loop: CASTTWDRRILYF. In DNA, the CDR3 is TGTGCCAGTACTACTTGGGACAGGCGGATTTTGTACTTC.